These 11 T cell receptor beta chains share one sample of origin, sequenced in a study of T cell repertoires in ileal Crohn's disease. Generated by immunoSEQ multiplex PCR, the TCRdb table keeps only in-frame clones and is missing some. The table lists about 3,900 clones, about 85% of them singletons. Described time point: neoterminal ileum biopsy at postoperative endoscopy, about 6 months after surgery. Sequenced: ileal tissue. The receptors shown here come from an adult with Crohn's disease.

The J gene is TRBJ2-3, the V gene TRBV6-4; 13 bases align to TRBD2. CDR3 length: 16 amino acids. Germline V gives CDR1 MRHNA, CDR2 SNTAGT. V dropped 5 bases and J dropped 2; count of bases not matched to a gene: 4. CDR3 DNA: TGTGCCAGCAGTAGTACTAGCGGGGGGGCCACAGATACGCAGTATTTT. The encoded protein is CASSSTSGGATDTQYF.

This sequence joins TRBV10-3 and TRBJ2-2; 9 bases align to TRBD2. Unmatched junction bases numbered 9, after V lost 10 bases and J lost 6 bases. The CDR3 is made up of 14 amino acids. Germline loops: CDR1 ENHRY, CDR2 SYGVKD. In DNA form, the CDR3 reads TGTGCCACCACCGCCGCGGGGGGGCCCGGGGAGCTGTTTTTT. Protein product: CATTAAGGPGELFF.

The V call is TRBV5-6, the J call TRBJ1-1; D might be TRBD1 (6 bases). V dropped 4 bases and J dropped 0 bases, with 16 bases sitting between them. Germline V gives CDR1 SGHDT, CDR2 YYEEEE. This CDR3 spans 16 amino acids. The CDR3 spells CASSLGQYSMNTEAFF. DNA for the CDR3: TGTGCCAGCAGCCTAGGACAGTACTCTATGAACACTGAAGCTTTCTTT.

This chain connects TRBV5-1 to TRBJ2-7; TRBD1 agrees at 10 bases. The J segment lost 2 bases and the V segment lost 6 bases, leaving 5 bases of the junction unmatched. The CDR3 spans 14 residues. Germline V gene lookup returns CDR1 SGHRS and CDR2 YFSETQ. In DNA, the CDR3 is TGCGCCAGCAAATACGGGACAGGGGCCTACGAGCAGTACTTC. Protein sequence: CASKYGTGAYEQYF.

The CDR3 bases are TGTGCCAGTAGTTCCCAGGGGCAAGACACTGAAGCTTTCTTT. Protein: CASSSQGQDTEAFF. The gene calls are TRBV19 and TRBJ1-1, with D perhaps TRBD1 (6 bases). The germline V gene encodes CDR1 LNHDA and CDR2 SQIVND (reference sequence). CDR3 length: 14 residues. The V gene lost 5 bases and the J gene lost 3 bases, with 13 bases spanning the gap.

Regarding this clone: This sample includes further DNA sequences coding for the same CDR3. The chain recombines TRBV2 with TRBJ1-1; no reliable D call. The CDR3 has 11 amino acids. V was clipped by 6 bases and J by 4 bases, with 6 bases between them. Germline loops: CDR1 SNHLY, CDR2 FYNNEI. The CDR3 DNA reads TGTGCCAGCAGCCCCATCACTGAAGCTTTCTTT. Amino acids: CASSPITEAFF. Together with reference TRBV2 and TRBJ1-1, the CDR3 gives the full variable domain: EPEVTQTPSHQVTQMGQEVILRCVPISNHLYFYWYRQILGQKVEFLVSFYNNEISEKSEIFDDQFSVERPDGSNFTLKIRSTKLEDSAMYFCASSPITEAFFGQGTRLTVV.

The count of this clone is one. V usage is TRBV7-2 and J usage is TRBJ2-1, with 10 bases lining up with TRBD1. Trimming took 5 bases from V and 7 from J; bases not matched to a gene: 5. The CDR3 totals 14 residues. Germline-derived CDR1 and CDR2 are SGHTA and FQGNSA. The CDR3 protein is CASSVRQGANEQFF. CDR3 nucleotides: TGTGCCAGCAGCGTAAGACAGGGGGCGAATGAGCAGTTCTTC. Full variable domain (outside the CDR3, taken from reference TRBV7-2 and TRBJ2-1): GAGVSQSPSNKVTEKGKDVELRCDPISGHTALYWYRQSLGQGLEFLIYFQGNSAPDKSGLPSDRFSAERTGGSVSTLTIQRTQQEDSAVYLCASSVRQGANEQFFGPGTRLTVL.

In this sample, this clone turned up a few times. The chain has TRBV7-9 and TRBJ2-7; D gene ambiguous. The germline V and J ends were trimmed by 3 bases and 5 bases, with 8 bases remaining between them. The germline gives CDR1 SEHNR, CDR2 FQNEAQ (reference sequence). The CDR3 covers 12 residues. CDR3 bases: TGTGCCAGCAGCTTTACACCCCACGAGCAGTACTTC. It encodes CASSFTPHEQYF. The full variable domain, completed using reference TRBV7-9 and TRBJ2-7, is DTGVSQNPRHKITKRGQNVTFRCDPISEHNRLYWYRQTLGQGPEFLTYFQNEAQLEKSRLLSDRFSAERPKGSFSTLEIQRTEQGDSAMYLCASSFTPHEQYFGPGTRLTVT.

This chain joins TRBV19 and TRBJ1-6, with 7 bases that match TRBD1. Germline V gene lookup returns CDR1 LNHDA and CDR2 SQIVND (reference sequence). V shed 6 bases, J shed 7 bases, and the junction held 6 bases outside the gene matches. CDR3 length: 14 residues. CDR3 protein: CASSSTGRNSPLHF. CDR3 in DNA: TGTGCCAGTAGCTCGACAGGGAGAAATTCACCCCTCCACTTT.

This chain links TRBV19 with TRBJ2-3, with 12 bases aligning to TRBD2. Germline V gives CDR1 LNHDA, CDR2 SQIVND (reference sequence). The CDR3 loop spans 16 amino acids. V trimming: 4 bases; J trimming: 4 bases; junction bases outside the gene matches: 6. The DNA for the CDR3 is TGTGCCAGTAGTACGCAACGGACTAGCGGGGCAGATACGCAGTATTTT. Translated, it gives CASSTQRTSGADTQYF.

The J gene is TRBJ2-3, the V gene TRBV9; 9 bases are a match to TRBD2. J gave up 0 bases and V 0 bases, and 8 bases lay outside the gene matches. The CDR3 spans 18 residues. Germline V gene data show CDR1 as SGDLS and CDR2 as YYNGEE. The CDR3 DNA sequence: TGTGCCAGCAGCGTAGAAGCGGGGGGATCAACTAGCACAGATACGCAGTATTTT. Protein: CASSVEAGGSTSTDTQYF.